This TCR beta chain came from a study of read filtering for tumor transcriptome and immune sequencing. Turning to the study itself: The cohort had roughly 16 men and approximately 13 women aged about 40 to 90, mean around 63 years. TCR-mapped reads were about 4 to 11 million with IR-seq versus roughly 80 to 1,300 with RNA-seq. R-ISS stage counts were fewer than ten for I, about 17 for II, six or seven for III.

This clonotype was recorded many times. CDR1 and CDR2 (germline): DFQATT, SNEGSKA (reference sequence). V was pared by 6 bases and J by 10 bases, with 18 bases between. This CDR3 spans 13 amino acids. From 300 to 400 ng of RNA, a library with molecular barcoded alpha/delta and beta/gamma adaptors was made. TCRdb re-analysed the reads in MiXCR, keeping a single row per CDR3 protein. Of tens of thousands of distinct CDR3 sequences listed, approximately 18% are singletons. The sequence was obtained from a donor over 35 with multiple myeloma. The chain is built from TRBV20-1 and TRBJ1-4, with D tentatively TRBD1 (5 bases). The specimen sequenced was a population of CD138-negative cells sorted from bone marrow. The CDR3 loop reads CSALGPGIGKLFF. The CDR3 nucleotides read TGCAGTGCACTGGGACCGGGGATTGGAAAACTGTTTTTT.